This entry describes one T cell receptor beta chain. The clone's antigen remains unknown. No per-base quality is available; no much larger clone lies one base away. Using the deep immunoSEQ assay, multiplex PCR amplified TCR CDR3 regions from genomic DNA. Extracted genomic DNA from each cell subset was spread evenly across all wells of several immunoSEQ 96-well plates, with each plate serving as a replicate. For sorted subsets, approximately 190 ng genomic DNA, equal to tens of thousands of T cell genomes, was loaded into each replicate PCR. Purified libraries were measured with a Qubit 3.0 fluorometer, size-checked on a Bioanalyzer 2100, and measured again with the KAPA Library Quantification kit. Every immunoSEQ 96-well plate was sequenced on a separate single-read 150-cycle Illumina NextSeq 550 flow cell. In the original analysis: The immunoSEQ output contained only junctional sequences without quality scores, so filtering could not match that applied to full-length reads. To assign V/J genes and CDR3, sequences were annotated using PyIR, a Python wrapper for IgBLAST v1.9, with IMGT germline references. Reads were removed for weak V/J assignments (E-value above 1e-6), missing CDR3, stop codons, out-of-frame junctions, or ambiguous translated residues. A V3J clonotype was defined by an identical inferred V gene, J gene, and CDR3 amino acid sequence. Percentage overlap between repertoires was computed as shared unique clonotypes divided by the size of the smaller repertoire. Repertoire richness was assessed with RTK rarefaction, the Chao1 estimator, and Recon v2.1 estimates of unobserved clonotypes. OLGA was used to compute generation probabilities for all TCRbeta clonotypes that the gDNA method yielded from a few donors. What TCRdb holds here is the immuneACCESS table cut down to in-frame rearrangements. Part of the clones is not present; checked against another copy, under half of the missing clones reflect an unresolved V gene, and the others are unexplained. D and trimming come from the DNA, and the V and J calls and clone size come from that table. Across this sample there are about 230,000 clones, with 65% seen only once. The ten largest make up 11% of the sample.

The sample comes from a study of shared clonotypes between healthy human individuals (dated by TCRdb to about 2020). About the study as a whole: Two women and a few men aged 18 to 49 years were included in the cohort. For each donor, CD4 naive and CD4 memory were each given three plates, CD8 naive was given two plates, and CD8 memory was given one plate. The study deeply sequenced blood TCR repertoires of five healthy adults to estimate repertoire size and the extent of clonotype sharing between individuals. Libraries were prepared and TCR repertoires were sequenced by different laboratories using diverse techniques, in order to increase sequencing depth and limit assay-specific biases. Per donor, leukapheresis produced somewhere between about 0.94 and 9.5 billion PBMCs. What the study reported, not specific to this receptor: Naive subsets generally had larger estimated clonotype richness than memory subsets did. Clonotypes shared by all four sorted-subset donors showed higher generation probabilities than non-shared clonotypes. Pairwise subsampling indicated that sequencing depth was expected to affect the degree of clonotype sharing among donors. Sampling was limited to blood, and TCR repertoires in tissue likely differ from TCR repertoires in blood. Because the study included only a small number of donors, the genetic and exposure-history diversity represented was limited. Roughly 5% of naive CD4, roughly 3.6% of naive CD8, approximately 2% of memory CD4, and 0.35% to 0.5% of memory CD8 clonotypes were shared across several donors. Incomplete sequencing was indicated by rarefaction of sorted-subset datasets, despite the large sequencing depth.

The CDR3 runs 15 residues from the cysteine to the phenylalanine. The retained sequence is limited to the CDR3, 45 bases, with the frame set at the first base. Sequences SGHDN (CDR1) and FVKESK (CDR2) are obtained from the germline V gene. The V end gives up 2 bases and the J end 4 bases, leaving 3 bases in the junction not matched to a gene. Donors were healthy HIV-negative adults with no recently reported acute infections or vaccinations. Every donor was a Caucasian adult living in Nashville, Tennessee, USA. CD4+ T cells were enriched by magnetic negative selection, after which naive cells were positively selected on CD45RA and the negative fraction was taken as the memory subset. Blood was collected by leukapheresis, and PBMCs were isolated by Ficoll-Histopaque density gradient centrifugation and then cryopreserved in liquid nitrogen vapor phase. Analytical flow cytometry was used to check the purity and quantity of each magnetically sorted T cell population. Genomic DNA was isolated from each sorted fraction and quantified by UV absorbance on a Nanodrop 2000c.

The clonotype comes from a man between 25 and 39 years old in good health. The specimen was memory CD4+ T cells sorted from blood. The cell subset or site label, as the study defines it: CD45RA-negative fraction. The chain employs TRBV14 and TRBJ2-5; 11 of the junction bases match TRBD2. The sequenced DNA is TGTGCCAGCAGCCAATTTCTAGCGGGAGGAGAGACCCAGTACTTC. This yields the protein CASSQFLAGGETQYF.